This T cell receptor (beta chain) originates from a study of shared clonotypes between healthy human individuals. Study outcomes and limitations: Of the naive CD4 clonotypes, around 4.9% were shared across several donors. Non-shared clonotypes were found to have lower generation probabilities than the clonotypes that were shared by all four of the sorted-subset donors.

V was clipped by 1 base and J by 3 bases, with 16 bases between them. Germline V gene lookup returns CDR1 GTSNPN and CDR2 SVGIG (reference sequence). CDR3 length equals 16 residues. This clone was recorded only once. Its matching antigen is unknown. Sorted-subset replicate PCRs used 200 ng of genomic DNA. This amount corresponded to 30,000 to 35,000 T cell genomes. Sequenced by immunoSEQ multiplex PCR; TCRdb stores in-frame clones only, minus some. The sample yields 1.5 million to 2.5 million clones, around 96% seen once. Naivety among CD8 cells was defined by CD45RO negativity and positive CCR7 selection, thereby excluding terminally differentiated effector memory CD45RA+ cells. Donors were healthy HIV-negative adults without recently reported acute infections or vaccinations.

The V gene is TRBV30, the J gene TRBJ2-1; D may correspond to TRBD1 or TRBD2 (5 bases each). The sequencing sample was made of naive CD8+ T cells sorted from blood. The TCR sequence derives from a man between 18 and 35 years old in good health. The CDR3 region is CAWSASGREIYNEQFF. As DNA, the CDR3 is TGTGCCTGGAGTGCATCGGGGCGAGAGATCTACAATGAGCAGTTCTTC.